This T cell receptor (beta chain) came from a study of T cells in Graves' hyperthyroidism and ophthalmopathy. Trimming removed 6 bases from V and 3 bases from J, with 16 bases in between. The germline V gene encodes CDR1 SNHLY and CDR2 FYNNEI. The CDR3 totals 15 residues. Study-wide points: A median roughly 6.6 months before onset, the model predicted ophthalmopathy. A model using 13 V-J features told ophthalmopathy apart from stable hyperthyroidism.

RNA transcripts gave rise to amplified TCR beta CDR3 regions. The primer set for the first-round RT-PCR of the TCR CDR3 was HTBI. MiXCR was run by TCRdb on the multiplex PCR reads, yielding one entry per CDR3 protein. The sample carries about 510,000 distinct CDR3 sequences, 13% to 15% recorded once. This clonotype was observed at least ten times. Its antigen is still unknown. Graves' hyperthyroidism was deemed stable absent ophthalmopathy progression within 18 months. Clinical symptoms, serum thyroxine and TRAb, thyroid ultrasound and orbital computed tomography were used for the diagnoses. The chain has TRBV2 and TRBJ2-3, with D tentatively TRBD1 or TRBD2 (5 bases each). Sequencing was done on a sample of blood. This clonotype was sampled from a woman between 40 and 55 years old with Graves' hyperthyroidism. This CDR3 reads CASSRDQRLTDTQYF. The CDR3, as DNA: TGTGCCAGCAGCCGGGACCAACGTTTAACAGATACGCAGTATTTT.